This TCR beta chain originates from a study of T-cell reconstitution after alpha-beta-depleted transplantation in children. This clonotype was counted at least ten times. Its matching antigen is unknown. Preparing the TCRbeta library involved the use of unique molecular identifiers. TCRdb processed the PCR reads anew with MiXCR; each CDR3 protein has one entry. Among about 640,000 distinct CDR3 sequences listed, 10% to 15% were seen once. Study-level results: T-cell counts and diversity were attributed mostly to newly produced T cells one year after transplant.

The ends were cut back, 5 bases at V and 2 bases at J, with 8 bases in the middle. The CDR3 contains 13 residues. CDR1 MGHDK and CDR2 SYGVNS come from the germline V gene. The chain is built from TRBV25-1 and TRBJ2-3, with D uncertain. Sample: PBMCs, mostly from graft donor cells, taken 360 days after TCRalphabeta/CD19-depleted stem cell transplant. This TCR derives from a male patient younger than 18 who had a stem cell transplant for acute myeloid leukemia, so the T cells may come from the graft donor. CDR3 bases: TGTGCCAGCAGTCACTTGGACACAGATACGCAGTATTTT. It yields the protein CASSHLDTDTQYF.